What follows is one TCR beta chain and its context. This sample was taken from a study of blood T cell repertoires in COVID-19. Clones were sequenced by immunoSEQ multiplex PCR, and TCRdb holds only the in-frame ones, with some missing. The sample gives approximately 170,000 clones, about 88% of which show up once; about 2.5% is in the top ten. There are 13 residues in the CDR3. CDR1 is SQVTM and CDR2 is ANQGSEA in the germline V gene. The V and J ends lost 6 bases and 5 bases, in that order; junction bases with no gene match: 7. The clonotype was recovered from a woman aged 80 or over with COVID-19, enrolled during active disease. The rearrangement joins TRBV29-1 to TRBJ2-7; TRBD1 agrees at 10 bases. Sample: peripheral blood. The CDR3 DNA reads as TGCAGCGTCAGGGACAGGGGACAGAACGAGCAGTACTTC. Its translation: CSVRDRGQNEQYF.